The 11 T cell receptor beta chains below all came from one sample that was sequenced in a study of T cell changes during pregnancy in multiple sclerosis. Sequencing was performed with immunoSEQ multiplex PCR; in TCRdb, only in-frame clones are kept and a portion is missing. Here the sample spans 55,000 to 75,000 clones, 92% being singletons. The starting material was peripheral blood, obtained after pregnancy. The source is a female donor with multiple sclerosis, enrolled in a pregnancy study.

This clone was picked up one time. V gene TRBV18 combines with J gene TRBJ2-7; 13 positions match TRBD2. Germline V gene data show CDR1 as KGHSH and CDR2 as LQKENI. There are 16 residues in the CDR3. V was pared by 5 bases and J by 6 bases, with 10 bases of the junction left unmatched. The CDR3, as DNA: TGTGCCAGCTCAACTCGGACTAGCGGGGGTTTCGGCGAGCAGTACTTC. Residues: CASSTRTSGGFGEQYF.

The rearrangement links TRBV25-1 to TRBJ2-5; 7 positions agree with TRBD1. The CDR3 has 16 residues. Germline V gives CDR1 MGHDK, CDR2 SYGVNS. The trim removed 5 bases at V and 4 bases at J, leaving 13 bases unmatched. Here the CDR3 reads CASSPYPTGLAETQYF. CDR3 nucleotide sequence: TGTGCCAGCAGTCCCTATCCGACAGGGTTAGCAGAGACCCAGTACTTC.

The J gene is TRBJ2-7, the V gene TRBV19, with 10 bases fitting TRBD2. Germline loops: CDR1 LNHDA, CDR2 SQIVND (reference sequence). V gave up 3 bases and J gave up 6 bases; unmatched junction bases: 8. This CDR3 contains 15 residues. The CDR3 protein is CASSINPSGSTEQYF. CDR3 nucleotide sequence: TGTGCCAGTAGTATTAACCCTAGCGGGAGTACCGAGCAGTACTTC.

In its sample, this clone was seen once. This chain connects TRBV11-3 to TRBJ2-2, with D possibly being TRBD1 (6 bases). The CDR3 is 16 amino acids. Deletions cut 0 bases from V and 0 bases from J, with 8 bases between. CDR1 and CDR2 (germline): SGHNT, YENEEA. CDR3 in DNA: TGTGCCAGCAGCTTAGACGGGACACCGAACACCGGGGAGCTGTTTTTT. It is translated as CASSLDGTPNTGELFF.

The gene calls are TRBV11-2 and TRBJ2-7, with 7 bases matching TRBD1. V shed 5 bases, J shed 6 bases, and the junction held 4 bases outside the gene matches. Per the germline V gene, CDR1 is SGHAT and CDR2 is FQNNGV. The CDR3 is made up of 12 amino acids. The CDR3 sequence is CASSLTGLEQYF. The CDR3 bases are TGTGCCAGCAGCCTGACAGGGCTCGAGCAGTACTTC.

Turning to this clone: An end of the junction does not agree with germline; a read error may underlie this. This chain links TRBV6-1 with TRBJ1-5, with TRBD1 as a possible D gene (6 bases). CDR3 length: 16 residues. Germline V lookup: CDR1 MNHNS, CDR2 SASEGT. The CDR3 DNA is TGTGCCAGCAGCGAAGGGACACCTTATAGCAATCAGCCCCAGCATTTT. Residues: CASSEGTPYSNQPQHF.

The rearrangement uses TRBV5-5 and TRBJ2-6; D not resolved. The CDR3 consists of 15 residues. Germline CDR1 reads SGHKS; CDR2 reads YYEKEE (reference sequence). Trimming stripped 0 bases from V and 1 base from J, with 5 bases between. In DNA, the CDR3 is TGTGCCAGCAGCTTGGACGAGTCTGGGGCCAACGTCCTGACTTTC. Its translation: CASSLDESGANVLTF. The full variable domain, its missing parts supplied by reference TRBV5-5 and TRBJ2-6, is DAGVTQSPTHLIKTRGQQVTLRCSPISGHKSVSWYQQVLGQGPQFIFQYYEKEERGRGNFPDRFSARQFPNYSSELNVNALLLGDSALYLCASSLDESGANVLTFGAGSRLTVL.

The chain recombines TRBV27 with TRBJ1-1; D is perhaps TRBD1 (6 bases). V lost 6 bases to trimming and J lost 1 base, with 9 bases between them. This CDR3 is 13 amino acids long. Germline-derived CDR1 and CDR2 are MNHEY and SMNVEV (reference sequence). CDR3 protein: CASSIGGNTEAFF. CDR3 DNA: TGTGCCAGCAGCATAGGGGGGAACACTGAAGCTTTCTTT.

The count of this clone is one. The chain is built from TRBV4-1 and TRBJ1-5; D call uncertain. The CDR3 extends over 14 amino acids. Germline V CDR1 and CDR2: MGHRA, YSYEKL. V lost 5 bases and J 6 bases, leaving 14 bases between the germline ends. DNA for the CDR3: TGCGCCAGCAGCTCGAGCCCCACCGGTCAGCCCCAGCATTTT. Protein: CASSSSPTGQPQHF.

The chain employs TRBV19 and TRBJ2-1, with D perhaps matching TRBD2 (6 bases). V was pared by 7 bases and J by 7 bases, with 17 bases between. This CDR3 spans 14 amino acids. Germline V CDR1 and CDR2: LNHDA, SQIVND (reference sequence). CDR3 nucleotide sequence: TGTGCCAGTAAAAAGCGCGGAGGGATTAATGAGCAGTTCTTC. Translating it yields CASKKRGGINEQFF.

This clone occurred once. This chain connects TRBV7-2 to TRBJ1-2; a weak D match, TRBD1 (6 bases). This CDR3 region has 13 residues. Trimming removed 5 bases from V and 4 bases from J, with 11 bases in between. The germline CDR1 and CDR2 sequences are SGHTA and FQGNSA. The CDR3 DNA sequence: TGTGCCAGCAGCCCAGGGACACCCTATGGCTACACCTTC. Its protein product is CASSPGTPYGYTF.